This T cell receptor (beta chain) was identified during a study of shared clonotypes between healthy human individuals. Study-level points and caveats: Large depth notwithstanding, sorted-subset sequencing proved incomplete by rarefaction. Clonotype sharing among the donors was expected to vary with sequencing depth.

CDR3 length: 15 amino acids. With 5 bases removed from V and 2 bases from J, the gap between germline ends came to 10 bases. Germline values: CDR1 MDHEN, CDR2 SYDVKM. Worth noting for this clone: Its antigen remains unknown.

Each subset's genomic DNA was split evenly across several immunoSEQ plates. Using immunoSEQ multiplex PCR, the repertoire was profiled, and TCRdb retains in-frame clones only, with some absent. The data show roughly 2,000,000 clones, around 93% seen once. The naive CD8 fraction comprised CD45RO-negative cells positively selected for CCR7 and excluded terminally differentiated effector memory CD45RA+ cells. The chain couples TRBV28 to TRBJ2-6, with D possibly TRBD1 on 6 matching bases. The TCR comes from a man younger than 35 in good health. Some clones in this sample may be carry-over from other donors' samples. The sequenced material came from naive CD8+ T cells from PBMCs. The CDR3 bases are TGTGCCAGCAGTACCCCAGGGGCTGGGGCCAACGTCCTGACTTTC. This encodes CASSTPGAGANVLTF.